Listed below are T cell receptor beta chains from one sample, sequenced in a study of T cell repertoires in cytomegalovirus infection. TCRdb re-called the reads with MiXCR, one entry per CDR3 protein. The data contain about 600,000 distinct CDR3 sequences, 20% to 25% of them singletons. Input material: CD8+ T cells from PBMCs. The source is a human donor in good health (CMV status not recorded). Some clones in this sample may be carry-over from other donors' samples. Each CDR3 is given with its conserved first and last residue. A D gene is named only where the DNA matches it firmly. A row's size may be missing; if present it is once, few, many or a size class.

D	V	size	J	CDR3	DNA
-	TRBV7-8	many	TRBJ2-4	CASSPSGDRVIDKNIQYF	TGTGCCAGCAGCCCTAGCGGAGACAGGGTTATAGACAAAAACATTCAGTACTTC
-	TRBV6-2/TRBV6-3	-	TRBJ2-1	CASSFPPTVGDEQFF	TGTGCCAGCAGTTTCCCCCCGACCGTGGGGGATGAGCAGTTCTTC
-	TRBV7-9	-	TRBJ1-1	CASSQTTGWSTEAFF	TGTGCCAGCAGCCAAACGACAGGCTGGAGCACTGAAGCTTTCTTT
TRBD2	TRBV6-6	many	TRBJ2-1	CASSYLTSDSYNEQFF	TGTGCCAGCAGTTACCTGACTAGCGACTCCTACAATGAGCAGTTCTTC
-	TRBV20-1	few	TRBJ2-7	CSARGTSDTYEQYF	TGCAGTGCGAGAGGGACCTCCGACACCTACGAGCAGTACTTC
-	TRBV2	-	TRBJ2-2	CASIAPNTGELFF	TGTGCCAGCATTGCACCGAACACCGGGGAGCTGTTTTTT
-	TRBV5-1	-	TRBJ2-1	CASSFEPGRQSYNEQFF	TGCGCCAGCAGCTTCGAACCGGGACGCCAATCGTACAATGAGCAGTTCTTC
-	TRBV29-1	-	TRBJ2-1	CSVVSGGHYNEQFF	TGCAGCGTTGTGTCGGGGGGCCACTACAATGAGCAGTTCTTC
-	TRBV19	few	TRBJ2-1	CASREGYNEQFF	TGTGCCAGTCGTGAGGGATACAATGAGCAGTTCTTC
-	TRBV20-1	-	TRBJ2-1	CSARDLVDAYNEQFF	TGCAGTGCTAGAGATTTGGTGGATGCCTACAATGAGCAGTTCTTC
-	TRBV4-1	-	TRBJ2-7	CASSHSGQDEQYF	TGCGCCAGCAGCCATTCGGGGCAGGACGAGCAGTACTTC
TRBD1	TRBV5-5	-	TRBJ2-1	CASSVRDSSYNEQFF	TGTGCCAGCAGCGTCCGGGACAGTTCCTACAATGAGCAGTTCTTC
-	TRBV4-1	-	TRBJ1-1	CASSQGGGRTEAFF	TGCGCCAGCAGCCAAGGGGGGGGACGGACTGAAGCTTTCTTT
-	TRBV12-5	many	TRBJ1-1	CASGLAGDTEAFF	TGTGCTAGTGGTTTGGCTGGGGACACTGAAGCTTTCTTT
-	TRBV7-9	-	TRBJ2-7	CASSHPGDKHEQYF	TGTGCCAGCAGCCACCCGGGAGATAAGCACGAGCAGTACTTC
-	TRBV11-3	-	TRBJ2-1	CASSYPRWDANRENEQFF	TGTGCCAGCAGCTACCCCCGTTGGGACGCGAACAGGGAGAATGAGCAGTTCTTC
TRBD1	TRBV12-3/TRBV12-4	many	TRBJ1-1	CASTIDRVTEAFF	TGTGCCAGCACCATTGACAGGGTTACTGAAGCTTTCTTT
TRBD1	TRBV7-6	-	TRBJ2-5	CASSRPRDRDPQETQYF	TGTGCCAGCAGCCGACCCCGGGACAGGGATCCCCAAGAGACCCAGTACTTC
-	TRBV6-5	-	TRBJ2-2	CASSYVTPTGELFF	TGTGCCAGCAGTTACGTAACGCCGACCGGGGAGCTGTTTTTT
-	TRBV6-2/TRBV6-3	few	TRBJ2-1	CACAGGNEQFF	TGTGCCTGCGCCGGTGGGAATGAGCAGTTCTTC
-	TRBV14	-	TRBJ2-1	CASPPDGGNEQFF	TGTGCCAGCCCCCCGGACGGGGGTAATGAGCAGTTCTTC
TRBD1	TRBV2	once	TRBJ2-3	CASSGDRGQRELTDTQYF	TGTGCCAGCAGTGGAGACAGGGGGCAAAGAGAACTCACAGATACGCAGTATTTT